These T cell receptor beta chains were read from a single sample in a study of blood T cells in healthy people across ages. TCRdb recomputed calls from the 5' RACE reads with MiXCR, one row per CDR3 protein. The sample yields 600,000 or so distinct CDR3 sequences, 40% to 55% seen once. Input material: blood. The receptors were gathered from a man at least 80 years old in good health. Each CDR3 is given with its conserved first and last residue. Size values are once, few and many counts, or a class for expanded clones, and some rows have none.

TRBV20-1	.	TRBJ2-5	CSARLSDNEQYF
TRBV20-1	few	TRBJ2-3	CSAGSGGGDTQYF
TRBV7-2	few	TRBJ2-3	CASSPGLELRNTQYF
TRBV10-3	few	TRBJ2-5	CAISAGSGDQETQYF
TRBV12-3/TRBV12-4	.	TRBJ1-2	CASSLNPRGGYTF
TRBV12-3/TRBV12-4	.	.	CASSLSSGSYNEQYF
TRBV9	.	TRBJ1-1	CASSLGGPEAFF
TRBV7-9	.	TRBJ1-1	CASSSRTGGSGSTEAFF
TRBV6-2/TRBV6-3	.	TRBJ1-2	CASSYSIRKFYGYTF
TRBV12-3/TRBV12-4	.	.	CASSLTQRDEQYF
TRBV5-1	few	TRBJ2-1	CASSRRTGGELLYEQFF
TRBV20-1	many	TRBJ1-5	CSALPGQGLRDQPQHF
TRBV25-1	few	TRBJ2-7	CASSAQGSSYEQYF
TRBV11-2	.	TRBJ2-6	CASRTAGGLGANVLTF
TRBV6-5	many	TRBJ2-2	CASSSGLGRLPNTGELFF
TRBV20-1	.	TRBJ1-2	CSAGGGEVANYGYTF
TRBV6-5	many	TRBJ2-7	CASSYSIAGGEQYF
TRBV30	.	TRBJ2-5	CACNKGSRETQYF
TRBV20-1	.	TRBJ1-2	CKIRGTAPNYGYTF
TRBV4-3	.	TRBJ2-1	CASSPSERVHEQFF
TRBV20-1	.	TRBJ2-7	CSARSRLAGGPSSSYEQYF
TRBV7-9	many	TRBJ2-3	CASSRQGISTDTQYF
TRBV6-6	many	TRBJ2-4	CASSYSRDKNIQYF
TRBV7-9	few	TRBJ2-1	CASSLLTGANYNEQFF
TRBV7-9	.	TRBJ2-6	CASSFTAGSSGTNVLTF
TRBV6-6	few	TRBJ2-1	CASSYQNEQFF
TRBV3-1	.	TRBJ2-7	CASSQGGTPGEQYF
TRBV4-3	few	TRBJ1-4	CASSQDGGGAEKLFF
TRBV5-5	.	TRBJ2-7	CASSPLLSIGDRVYEQYF
TRBV20-1	few	TRBJ2-5	CSATGGGAIETQYF
TRBV7-2	.	TRBJ2-1	CASSLGPLPASGSYNEQFF
TRBV6-2/TRBV6-3	.	TRBJ2-4	CASSYTGTSGRENIQYF
TRBV9	.	TRBJ2-7	CASSVAGGTSAYEQYF
TRBV6-1	once	TRBJ1-4	CASSRARGQGEKLFF
TRBV14	few	TRBJ2-5	CASSQVAGVMETQYF
TRBV29-1	many	TRBJ2-3	CSVEESVQATGKYF
TRBV7-2	.	TRBJ2-6	CASSLAPNSGANVLTF
TRBV5-1	.	TRBJ2-3	CASTLGASGYRDTQYF
TRBV20-1	.	TRBJ2-1	CSASRLAGDNEQFF
TRBV27	once	TRBJ2-1	CASSLIVANEQFF
TRBV20-1	few	TRBJ2-6	CSARVGANVLTF
TRBV7-2	.	.	CASSSPVSGFYEQYF
TRBV7-2	few	TRBJ2-3	CASSLDGRMEGQYF
TRBV5-1	few	TRBJ1-4	CASSSPGQGEEKLFF
TRBV11-2	.	TRBJ1-1	CASSPFREAFF
TRBV27	.	TRBJ2-7	CASGHRDKLYNEQYF
TRBV7-2	.	TRBJ1-2	CASSFAAHRNGDPYGYTF
TRBV7-2	.	TRBJ2-5	CASSLGGSGWETQYF
TRBV10-3	few	TRBJ2-1	CAIRDSDGEQFF
TRBV7-2	few	TRBJ2-1	CASSLVGGGAGYNEQFF
TRBV29-1	few	TRBJ2-5	CSVGLMETQYF
TRBV5-1	.	TRBJ2-3	CASSLVLMDTQYF
TRBV7-9	.	TRBJ2-7	CASSPCEGRQEQYF
TRBV29-1	.	TRBJ2-1	CSVDSAGYNEQFF
TRBV7-2	.	.	CASSLVSGGGYEQYF
TRBV5-5	few	TRBJ1-5	CASSWGMTDRGQPQHF
TRBV7-2	.	TRBJ2-1	CASSDNSGYEQFF
TRBV9	.	TRBJ2-2	CASSAYQGTGELFF
TRBV15	.	TRBJ1-6	CATSRVTRTNSPLHF
TRBV15	few	TRBJ2-7	CATSRDPGTRGNEQYF